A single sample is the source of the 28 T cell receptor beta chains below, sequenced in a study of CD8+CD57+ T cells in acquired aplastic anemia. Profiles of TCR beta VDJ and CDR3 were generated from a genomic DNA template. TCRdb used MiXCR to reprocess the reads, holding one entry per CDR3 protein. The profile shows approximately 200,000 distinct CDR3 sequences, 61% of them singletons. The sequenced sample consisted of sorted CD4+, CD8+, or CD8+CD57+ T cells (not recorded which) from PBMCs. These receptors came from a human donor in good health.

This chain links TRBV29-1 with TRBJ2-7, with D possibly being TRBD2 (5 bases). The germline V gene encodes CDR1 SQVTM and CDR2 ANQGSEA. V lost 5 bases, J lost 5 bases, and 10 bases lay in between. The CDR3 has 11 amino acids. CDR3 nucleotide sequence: TGCAGCGTTCGACTAAACCACGAGCAGTACTTC. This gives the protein CSVRLNHEQYF.

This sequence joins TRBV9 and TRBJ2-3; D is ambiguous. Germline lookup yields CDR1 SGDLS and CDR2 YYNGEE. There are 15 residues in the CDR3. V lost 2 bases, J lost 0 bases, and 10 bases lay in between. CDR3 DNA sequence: TGTGCCAGCAGCGTTATCGGGTTCAGCACAGATACGCAGTATTTT. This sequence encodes CASSVIGFSTDTQYF.

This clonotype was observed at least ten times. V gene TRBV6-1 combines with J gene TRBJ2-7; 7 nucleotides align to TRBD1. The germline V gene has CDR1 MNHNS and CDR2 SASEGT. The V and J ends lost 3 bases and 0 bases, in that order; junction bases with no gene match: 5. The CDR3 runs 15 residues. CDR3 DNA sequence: TGTGCCAGCAGTGACTCCCGGGACAGCTCCTACGAGCAGTACTTC. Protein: CASSDSRDSSYEQYF.

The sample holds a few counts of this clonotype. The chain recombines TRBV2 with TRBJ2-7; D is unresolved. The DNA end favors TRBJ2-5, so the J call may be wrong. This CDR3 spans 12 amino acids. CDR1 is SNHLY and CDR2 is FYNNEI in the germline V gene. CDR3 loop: CASSLPVETQYF. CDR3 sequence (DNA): TGTGCCAGCAGCCTCCCGGTGGAGACCCAGTACTTC.

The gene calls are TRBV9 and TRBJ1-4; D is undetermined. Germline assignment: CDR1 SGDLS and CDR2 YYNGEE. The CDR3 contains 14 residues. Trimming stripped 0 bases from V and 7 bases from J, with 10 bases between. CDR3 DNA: TGTGCCAGCAGCGTAGGGAGGATGGGTGAAAAACTGTTTTTT. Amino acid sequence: CASSVGRMGEKLFF.

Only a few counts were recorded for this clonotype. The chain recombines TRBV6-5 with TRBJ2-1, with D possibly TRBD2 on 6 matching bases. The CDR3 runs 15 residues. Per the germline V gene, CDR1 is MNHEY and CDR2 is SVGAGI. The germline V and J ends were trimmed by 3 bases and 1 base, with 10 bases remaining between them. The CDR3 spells CASSYYSGSYNEQFF. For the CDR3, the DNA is TGTGCCAGCAGTTATTATAGCGGATCCTACAATGAGCAGTTCTTC.

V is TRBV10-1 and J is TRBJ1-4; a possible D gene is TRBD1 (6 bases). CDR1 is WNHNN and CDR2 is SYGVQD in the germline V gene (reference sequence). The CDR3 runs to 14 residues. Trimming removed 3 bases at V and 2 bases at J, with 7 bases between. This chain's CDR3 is CASSDDRTNEKLFF. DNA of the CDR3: TGCGCCAGCAGTGATGACAGGACTAATGAAAAACTGTTTTTT.

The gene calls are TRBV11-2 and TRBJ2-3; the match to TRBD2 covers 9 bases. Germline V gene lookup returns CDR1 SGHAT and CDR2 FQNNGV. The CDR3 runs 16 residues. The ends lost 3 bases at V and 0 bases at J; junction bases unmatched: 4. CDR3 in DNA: TGTGCCAGCAGCTTGGAGCGGGGGGCCAGCACAGATACGCAGTATTTT. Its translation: CASSLERGASTDTQYF.

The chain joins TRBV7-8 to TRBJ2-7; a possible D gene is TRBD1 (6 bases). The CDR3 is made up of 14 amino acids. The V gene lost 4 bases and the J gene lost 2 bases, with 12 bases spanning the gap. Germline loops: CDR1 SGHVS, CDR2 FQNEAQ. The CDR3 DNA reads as TGTGCCAGCAGCTCCCAGGGGTCTACCTACGAGCAGTACTTC. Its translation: CASSSQGSTYEQYF.

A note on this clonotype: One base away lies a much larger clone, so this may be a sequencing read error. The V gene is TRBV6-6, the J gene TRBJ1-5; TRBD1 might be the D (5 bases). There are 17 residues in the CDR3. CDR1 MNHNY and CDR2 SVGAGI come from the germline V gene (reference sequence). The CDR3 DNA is TGTGCCGGCAGACAGCCTTTGGCAGGGAGTTGCAATCAGCCCCAGCATTTT. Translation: CAGRQPLAGSCNQPQHF.

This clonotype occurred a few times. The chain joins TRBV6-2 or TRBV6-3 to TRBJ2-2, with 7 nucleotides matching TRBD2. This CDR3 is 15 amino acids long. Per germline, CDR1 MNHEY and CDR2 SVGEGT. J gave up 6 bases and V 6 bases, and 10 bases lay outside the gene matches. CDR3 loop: CASSRGVSEPGELFF. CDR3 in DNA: TGTGCCAGCAGCCGGGGGGTATCCGAACCCGGGGAGCTGTTTTTT.

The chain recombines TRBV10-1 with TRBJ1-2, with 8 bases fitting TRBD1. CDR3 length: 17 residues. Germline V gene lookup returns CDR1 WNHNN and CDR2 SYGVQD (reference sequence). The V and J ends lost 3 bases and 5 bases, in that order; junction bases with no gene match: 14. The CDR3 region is CASSDRTGRRICYGYTF. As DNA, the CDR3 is TGCGCCAGCAGTGACAGGACAGGGCGCCGCATTTGTTATGGCTACACCTTC.

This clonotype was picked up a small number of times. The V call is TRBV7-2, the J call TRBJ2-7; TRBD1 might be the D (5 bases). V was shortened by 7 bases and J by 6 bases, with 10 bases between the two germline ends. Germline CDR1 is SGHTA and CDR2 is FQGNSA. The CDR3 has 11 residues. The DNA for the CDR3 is TGTGCCAGCACCTTGCAGGGCGAGCAGTACTTC. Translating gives CASTLQGEQYF.

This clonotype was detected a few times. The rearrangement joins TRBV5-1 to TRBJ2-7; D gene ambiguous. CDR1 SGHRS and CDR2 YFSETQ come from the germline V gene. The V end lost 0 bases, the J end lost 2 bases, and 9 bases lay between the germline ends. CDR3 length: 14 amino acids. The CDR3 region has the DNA TGCGCCAGCAGCTTGGATCAGGCTACCTACGAGCAGTACTTC. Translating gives CASSLDQATYEQYF.

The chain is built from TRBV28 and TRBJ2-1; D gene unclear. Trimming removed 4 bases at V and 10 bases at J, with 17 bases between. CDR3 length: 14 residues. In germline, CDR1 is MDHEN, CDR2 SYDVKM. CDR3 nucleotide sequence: TGTGCCAGCAGTTCTCGGCTAGTTCGGTTCGAGCAGTTCTTC. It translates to CASSSRLVRFEQFF.

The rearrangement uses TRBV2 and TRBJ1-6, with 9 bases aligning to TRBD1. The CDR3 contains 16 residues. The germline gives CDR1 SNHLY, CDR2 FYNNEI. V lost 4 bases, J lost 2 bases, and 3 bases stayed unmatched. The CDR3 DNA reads TGTGCCAGCAGTGGAAGACAGGGGGCCTATAATTCACCCCTCCACTTT. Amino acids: CASSGRQGAYNSPLHF. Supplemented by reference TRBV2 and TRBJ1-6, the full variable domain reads EPEVTQTPSHQVTQMGQEVILRCVPISNHLYFYWYRQILGQKVEFLVSFYNNEISEKSEIFDDQFSVERPDGSNFTLKIRSTKLEDSAMYFCASSGRQGAYNSPLHFGNGTRLTVT.

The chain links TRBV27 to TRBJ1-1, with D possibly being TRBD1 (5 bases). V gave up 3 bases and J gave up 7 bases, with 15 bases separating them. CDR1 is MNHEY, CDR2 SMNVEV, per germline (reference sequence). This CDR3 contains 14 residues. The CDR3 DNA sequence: TGTGCCAGCAGTTTTCAAGGGGCGTCGGGTGAAGCTTTCTTT. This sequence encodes CASSFQGASGEAFF.

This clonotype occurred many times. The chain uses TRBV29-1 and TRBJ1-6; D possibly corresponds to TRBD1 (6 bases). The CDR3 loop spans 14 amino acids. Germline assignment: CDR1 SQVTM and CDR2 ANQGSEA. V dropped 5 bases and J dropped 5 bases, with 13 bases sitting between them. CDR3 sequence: CSVTGTGNNSPLHF. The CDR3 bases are TGCAGCGTTACAGGGACTGGGAATAATTCACCCCTCCACTTT.

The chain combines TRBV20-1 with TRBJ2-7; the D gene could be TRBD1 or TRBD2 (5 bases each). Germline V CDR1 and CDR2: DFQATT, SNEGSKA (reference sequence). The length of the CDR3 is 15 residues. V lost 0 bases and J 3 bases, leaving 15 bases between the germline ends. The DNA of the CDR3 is TGCAGTGCTAGAGATCCCAGGGAGAGCTACTACGAGCAGTACTTC. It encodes CSARDPRESYYEQYF.

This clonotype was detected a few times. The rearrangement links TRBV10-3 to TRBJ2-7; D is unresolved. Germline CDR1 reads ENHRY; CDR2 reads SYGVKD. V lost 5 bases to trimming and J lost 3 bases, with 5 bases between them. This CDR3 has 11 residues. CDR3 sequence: CAISSSYEQYF. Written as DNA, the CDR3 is TGTGCCATCAGTAGCAGCTACGAGCAGTACTTC.

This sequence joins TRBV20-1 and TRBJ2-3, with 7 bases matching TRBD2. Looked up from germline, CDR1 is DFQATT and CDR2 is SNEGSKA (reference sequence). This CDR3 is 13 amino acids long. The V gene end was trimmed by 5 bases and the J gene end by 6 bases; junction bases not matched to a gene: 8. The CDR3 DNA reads TGCAGTGCTGCCGGGGGGAGGGTGGATACGCAGTATTTT. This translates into CSAAGGRVDTQYF.

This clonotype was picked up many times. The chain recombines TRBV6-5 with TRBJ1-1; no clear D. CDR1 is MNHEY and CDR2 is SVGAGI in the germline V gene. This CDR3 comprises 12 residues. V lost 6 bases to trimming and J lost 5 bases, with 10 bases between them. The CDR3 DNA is TGTGCCAGCAGCGCTGGTTGGACTGAAGCTTTCTTT. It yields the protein CASSAGWTEAFF.

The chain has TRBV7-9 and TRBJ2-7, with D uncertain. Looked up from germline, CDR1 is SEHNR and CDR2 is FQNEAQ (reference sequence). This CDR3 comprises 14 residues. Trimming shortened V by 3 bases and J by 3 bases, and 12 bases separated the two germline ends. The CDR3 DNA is TGTGCCAGCAGCTTGTCCCCCTCCCACTACGAGCAGTACTTC. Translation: CASSLSPSHYEQYF.

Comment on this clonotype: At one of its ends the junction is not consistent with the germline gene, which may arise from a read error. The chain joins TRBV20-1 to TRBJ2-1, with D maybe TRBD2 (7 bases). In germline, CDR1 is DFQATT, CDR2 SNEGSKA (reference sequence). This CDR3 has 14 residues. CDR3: CSARDFEGGLERFF. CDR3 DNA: TGCAGTGCTAGGGACTTCGAGGGGGGGCTGGAGCGGTTCTTC.

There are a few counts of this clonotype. Written as DNA, the CDR3 is TGTGCCAGCAGCGTAGGCGAAAAAAGCTCCTACGAGCAGTACTTC. Protein sequence: CASSVGEKSSYEQYF. This rearrangement joins TRBV9 to TRBJ2-7; D is unclear. The CDR3 covers 15 residues. Germline CDR1 reads SGDLS; CDR2 reads YYNGEE. Between the trimmed V and J ends, which lost 0 bases and 0 bases, there was a span of 10 bases.

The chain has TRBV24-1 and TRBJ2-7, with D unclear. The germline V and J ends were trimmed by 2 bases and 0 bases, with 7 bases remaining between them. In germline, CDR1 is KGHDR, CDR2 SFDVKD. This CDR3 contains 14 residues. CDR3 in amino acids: CATSDSDVSYEQYF. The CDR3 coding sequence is TGTGCCACCAGTGATTCCGACGTCTCCTACGAGCAGTACTTC.

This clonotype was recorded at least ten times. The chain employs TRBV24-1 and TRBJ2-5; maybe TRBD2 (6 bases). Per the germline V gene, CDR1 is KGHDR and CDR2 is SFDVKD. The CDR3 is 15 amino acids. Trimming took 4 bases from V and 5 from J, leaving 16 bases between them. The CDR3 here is CATSDPVGGWETQYF. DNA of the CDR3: TGTGCCACCAGTGACCCCGTGGGGGGTTGGGAGACCCAGTACTTC.

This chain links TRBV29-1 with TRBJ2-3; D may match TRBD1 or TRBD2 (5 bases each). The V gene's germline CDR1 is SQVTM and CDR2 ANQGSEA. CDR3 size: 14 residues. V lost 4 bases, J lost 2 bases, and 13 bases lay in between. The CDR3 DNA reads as TGCAGCGTTGCCGGGACGGAGCTCACAGATACGCAGTATTTT. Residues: CSVAGTELTDTQYF.